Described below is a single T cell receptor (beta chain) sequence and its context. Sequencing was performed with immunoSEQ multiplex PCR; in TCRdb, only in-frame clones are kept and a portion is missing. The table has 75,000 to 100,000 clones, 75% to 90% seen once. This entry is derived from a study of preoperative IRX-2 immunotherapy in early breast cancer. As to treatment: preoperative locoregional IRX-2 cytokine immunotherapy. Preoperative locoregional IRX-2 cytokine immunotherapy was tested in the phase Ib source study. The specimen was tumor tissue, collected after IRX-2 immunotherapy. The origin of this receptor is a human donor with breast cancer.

CDR3 sequence: CASSESGTSPDEQYF. The CDR3 DNA reads TGCGCCAGCAGTGAGTCCGGGACTAGCCCGGACGAGCAGTACTTC. The chain joins TRBV10-2 to TRBJ2-7; 9 bases align to TRBD2. Germline-derived CDR1 and CDR2 are WSHSY and SAAADI. V lost 0 bases, J lost 5 bases, and 5 bases stayed unmatched. The CDR3 contains 15 residues.